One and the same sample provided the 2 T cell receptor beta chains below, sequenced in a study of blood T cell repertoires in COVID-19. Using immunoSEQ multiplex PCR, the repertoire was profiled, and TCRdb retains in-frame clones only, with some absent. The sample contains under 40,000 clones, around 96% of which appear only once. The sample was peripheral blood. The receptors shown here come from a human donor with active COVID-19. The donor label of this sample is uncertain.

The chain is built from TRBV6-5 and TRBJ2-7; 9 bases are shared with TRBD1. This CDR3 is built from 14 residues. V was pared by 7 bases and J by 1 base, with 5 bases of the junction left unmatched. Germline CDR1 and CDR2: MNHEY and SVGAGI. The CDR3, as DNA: TGTGCCAGCACCAGGGACAGGGATTCCTACGAGCAGTACTTC. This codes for CASTRDRDSYEQYF.

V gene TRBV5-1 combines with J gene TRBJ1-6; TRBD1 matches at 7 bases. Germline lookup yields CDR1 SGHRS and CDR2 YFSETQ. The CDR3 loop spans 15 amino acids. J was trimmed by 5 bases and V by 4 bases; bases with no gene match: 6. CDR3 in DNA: TGCGCCAGCAGCCCAGGGGGGAAGGATAATTCACCCCTCCACTTT. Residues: CASSPGGKDNSPLHF.